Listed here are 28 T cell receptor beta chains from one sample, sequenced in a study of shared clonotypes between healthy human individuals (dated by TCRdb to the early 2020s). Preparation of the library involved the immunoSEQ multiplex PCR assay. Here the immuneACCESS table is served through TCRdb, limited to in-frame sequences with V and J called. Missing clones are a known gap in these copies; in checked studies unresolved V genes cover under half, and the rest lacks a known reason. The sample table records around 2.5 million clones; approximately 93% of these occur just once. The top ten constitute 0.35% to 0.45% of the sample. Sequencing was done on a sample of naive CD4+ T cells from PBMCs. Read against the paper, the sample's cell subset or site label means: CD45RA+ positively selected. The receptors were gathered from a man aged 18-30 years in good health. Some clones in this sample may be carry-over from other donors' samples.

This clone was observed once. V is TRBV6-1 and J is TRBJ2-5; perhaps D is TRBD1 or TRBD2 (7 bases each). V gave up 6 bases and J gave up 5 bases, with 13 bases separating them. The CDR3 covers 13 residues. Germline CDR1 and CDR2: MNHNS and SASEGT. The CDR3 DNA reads TGTGCCAGCAGCACAGGGGAGGGGGAGACCCAGTACTTC. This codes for CASSTGEGETQYF.

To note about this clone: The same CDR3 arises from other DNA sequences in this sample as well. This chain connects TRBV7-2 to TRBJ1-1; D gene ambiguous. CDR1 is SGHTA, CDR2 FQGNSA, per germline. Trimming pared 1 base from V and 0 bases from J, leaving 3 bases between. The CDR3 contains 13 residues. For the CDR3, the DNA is TGTGCCAGCAGCTTAGAAATGAACACTGAAGCTTTCTTT. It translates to CASSLEMNTEAFF.

The CDR3 bases are TGTGCAAGTCGCTTAGCCTGGTCCAACACCGGGGAGCTGTTTTTT. Translating gives CASRLAWSNTGELFF. The V call is TRBV12-2, the J call TRBJ2-2. TRBV12-2 is a pseudogene locus. The CDR3 totals 15 residues.

The CDR3 region is CASGPSGGAHYGYTF. The CDR3, as DNA: TGTGCCAGCGGCCCATCGGGGGGGGCTCACTATGGCTACACCTTC. The J gene is TRBJ1-2, the V gene TRBV11-3, with D possibly matching TRBD1 (6 bases). This CDR3 comprises 15 residues. CDR1 SGHNT and CDR2 YENEEA come from the germline V gene. V was pared by 8 bases and J by 3 bases, with 19 bases between. The full variable domain, with the rest looked up from reference TRBV11-3 and TRBJ1-2, is EAGVVQSPRYKIIEKKQPVAFWCNPISGHNTLYWYLQNLGQGPELLIRYENEEAVDDSQLPKDRFSAERLKGVDSTLKIQPAELGDSAVYLCASGPSGGAHYGYTFGSGTRLTVV.

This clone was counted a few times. CDR3 nucleotides: TGTGCCAGCAGTGACCCGGGACAGGGGTCCTACAATGAGCAGTTCTTC. Amino acid sequence: CASSDPGQGSYNEQFF. This chain joins TRBV6-4 and TRBJ2-1, with 10 bases identical to TRBD1. This CDR3 region has 16 residues. The germline CDR1 and CDR2 sequences are MRHNA and SNTAGT. Trimming cost V 2 bases and J 1 base; bases outside gene matches: 2.

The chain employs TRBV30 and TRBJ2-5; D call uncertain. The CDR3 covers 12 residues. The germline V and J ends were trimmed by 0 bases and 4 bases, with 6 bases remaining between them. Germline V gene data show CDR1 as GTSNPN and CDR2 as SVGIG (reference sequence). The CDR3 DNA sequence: TGTGCCTGGAGTGTTGGGATAGAGACCCAGTACTTC. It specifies CAWSVGIETQYF.

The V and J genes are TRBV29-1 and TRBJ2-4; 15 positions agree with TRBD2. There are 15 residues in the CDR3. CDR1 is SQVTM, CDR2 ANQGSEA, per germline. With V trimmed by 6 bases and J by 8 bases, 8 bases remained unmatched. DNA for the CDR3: TGCAGCGTAACCGGGACTAGCGGGAGGACGGACATTCAGTACTTC. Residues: CSVTGTSGRTDIQYF. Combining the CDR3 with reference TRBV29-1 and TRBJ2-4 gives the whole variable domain SAVISQKPSRDICQRGTSLTIQCQVDSQVTMMFWYRQQPGQSLTLIATANQGSEATYESGFVIDKFPISRPNLTFSTLTVSNMSPEDSSIYLCSVTGTSGRTDIQYFGAGTRLSVL.

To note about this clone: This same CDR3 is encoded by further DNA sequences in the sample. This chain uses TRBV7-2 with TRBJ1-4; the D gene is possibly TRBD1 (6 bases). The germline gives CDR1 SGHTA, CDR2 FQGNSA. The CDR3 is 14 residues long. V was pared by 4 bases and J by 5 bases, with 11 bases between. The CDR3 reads CASSSQGYNEKLFF. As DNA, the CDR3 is TGTGCCAGCAGCTCTCAGGGGTACAATGAAAAACTGTTTTTT.

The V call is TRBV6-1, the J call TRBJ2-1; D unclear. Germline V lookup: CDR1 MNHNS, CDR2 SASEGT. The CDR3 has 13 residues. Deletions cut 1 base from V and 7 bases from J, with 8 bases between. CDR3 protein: CASSEVDLNEQFF. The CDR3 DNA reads TGTGCCAGCAGTGAAGTAGACTTGAATGAGCAGTTCTTC.

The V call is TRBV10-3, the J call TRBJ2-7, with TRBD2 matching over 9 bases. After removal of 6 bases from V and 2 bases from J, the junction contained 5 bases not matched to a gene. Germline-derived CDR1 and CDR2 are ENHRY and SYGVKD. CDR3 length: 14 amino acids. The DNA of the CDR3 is TGTGCCATCAGGCAGGCGGGAGGGCCCTACGAGCAGTACTTC. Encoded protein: CAIRQAGGPYEQYF.

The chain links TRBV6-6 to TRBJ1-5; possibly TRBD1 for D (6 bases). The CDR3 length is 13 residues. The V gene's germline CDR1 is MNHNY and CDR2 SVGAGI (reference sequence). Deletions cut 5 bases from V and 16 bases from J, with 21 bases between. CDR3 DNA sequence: TGTGCCAGCAGTACAAGCGGGGGGGCCCCCCTCCATTTT. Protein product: CASSTSGGAPLHF.

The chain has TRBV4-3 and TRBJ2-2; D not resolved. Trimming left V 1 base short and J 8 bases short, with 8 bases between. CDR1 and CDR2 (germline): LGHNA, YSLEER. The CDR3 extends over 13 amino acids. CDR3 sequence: CASSQVNSGELFF. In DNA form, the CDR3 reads TGCGCCAGCAGCCAAGTCAATTCGGGGGAGCTGTTTTTT.

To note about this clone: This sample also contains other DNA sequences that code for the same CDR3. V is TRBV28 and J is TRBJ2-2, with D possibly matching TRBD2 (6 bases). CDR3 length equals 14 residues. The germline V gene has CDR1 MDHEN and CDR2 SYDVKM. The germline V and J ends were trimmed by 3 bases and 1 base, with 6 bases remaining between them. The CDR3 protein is CASSLGGNTGELFF. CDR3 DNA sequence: TGTGCCAGCAGTTTGGGGGGGAACACCGGGGAGCTGTTTTTT. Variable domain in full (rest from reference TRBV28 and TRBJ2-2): DVKVTQSSRYLVKRTGEKVFLECVQDMDHENMFWYRQDPGLGLRLIYFSYDVKMKEKGDIPEGYSVSREKKERFSLILESASTNQTSMYLCASSLGGNTGELFFGEGSRLTVL.

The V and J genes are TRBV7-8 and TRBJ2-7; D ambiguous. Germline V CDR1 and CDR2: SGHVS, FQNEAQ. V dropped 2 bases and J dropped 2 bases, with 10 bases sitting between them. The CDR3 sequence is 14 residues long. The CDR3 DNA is TGTGCCAGCAGCTTACGTACCAGTACCTACGAGCAGTACTTC. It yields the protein CASSLRTSTYEQYF.

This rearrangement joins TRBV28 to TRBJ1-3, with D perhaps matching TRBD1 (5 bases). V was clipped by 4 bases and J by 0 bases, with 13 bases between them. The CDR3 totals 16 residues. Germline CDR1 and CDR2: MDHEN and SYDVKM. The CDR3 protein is CASSSSAGGSGNTIYF. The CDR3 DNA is TGTGCCAGCAGTTCTAGTGCGGGGGGCTCTGGAAACACCATATATTTT.

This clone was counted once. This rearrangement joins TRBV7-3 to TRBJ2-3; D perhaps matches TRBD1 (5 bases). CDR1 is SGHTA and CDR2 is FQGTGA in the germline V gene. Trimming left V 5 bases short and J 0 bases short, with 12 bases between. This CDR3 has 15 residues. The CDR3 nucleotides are TGTGCCAGCAGCCTCCAGGGTATCAGCACAGATACGCAGTATTTT. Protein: CASSLQGISTDTQYF.

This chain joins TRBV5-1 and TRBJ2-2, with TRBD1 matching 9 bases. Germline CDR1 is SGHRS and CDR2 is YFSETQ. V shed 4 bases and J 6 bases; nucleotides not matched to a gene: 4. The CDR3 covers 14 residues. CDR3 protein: CASSRQGEAGELFF. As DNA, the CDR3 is TGCGCCAGCAGCCGACAGGGGGAGGCCGGGGAGCTGTTTTTT.

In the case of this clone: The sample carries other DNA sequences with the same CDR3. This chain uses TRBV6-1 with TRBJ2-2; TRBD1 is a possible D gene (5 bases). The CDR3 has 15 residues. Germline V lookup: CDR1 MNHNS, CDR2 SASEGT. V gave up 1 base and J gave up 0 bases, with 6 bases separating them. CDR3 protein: CASSEGGSNTGELFF. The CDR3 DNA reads TGTGCCAGCAGTGAAGGGGGCTCGAACACCGGGGAGCTGTTTTTT.

The CDR3 nucleotides are TGCGCCAGCAGCTTGGGGGGCCATGCGGATACGCAGTATTTT. Translating it yields CASSLGGHADTQYF. The V and J genes are TRBV5-1 and TRBJ2-3; a weak D match, TRBD1 (5 bases). The V end lost 0 bases, the J end lost 6 bases, and 11 bases lay between the germline ends. CDR1 SGHRS and CDR2 YFSETQ come from the germline V gene. The CDR3 covers 14 residues.

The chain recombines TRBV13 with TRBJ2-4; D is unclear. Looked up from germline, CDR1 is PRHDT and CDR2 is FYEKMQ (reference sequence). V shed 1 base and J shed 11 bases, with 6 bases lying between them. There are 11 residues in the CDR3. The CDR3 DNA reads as TGTGCCAGCAGCTTAGATCAGGTTCAGTACTTC. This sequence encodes CASSLDQVQYF.

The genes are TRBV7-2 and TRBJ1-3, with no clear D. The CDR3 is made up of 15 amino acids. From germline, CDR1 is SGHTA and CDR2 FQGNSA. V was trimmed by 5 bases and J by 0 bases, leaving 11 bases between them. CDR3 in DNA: TGTGCCAGCAGCCTCCCAGGACTCTCTGGAAACACCATATATTTT. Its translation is CASSLPGLSGNTIYF.

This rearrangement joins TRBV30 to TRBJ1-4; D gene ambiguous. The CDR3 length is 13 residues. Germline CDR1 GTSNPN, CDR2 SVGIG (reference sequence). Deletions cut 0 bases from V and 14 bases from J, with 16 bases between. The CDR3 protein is CAWSVWPTSELFF. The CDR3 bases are TGTGCCTGGAGTGTATGGCCTACATCCGAGCTGTTTTTT.

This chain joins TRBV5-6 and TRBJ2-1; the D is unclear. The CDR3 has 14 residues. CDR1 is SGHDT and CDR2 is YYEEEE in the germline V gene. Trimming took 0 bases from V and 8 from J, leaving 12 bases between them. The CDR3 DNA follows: TGTGCCAGCAGCTTGGTCGGTCACCAGGATGAGCAGTTCTTC. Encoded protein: CASSLVGHQDEQFF.

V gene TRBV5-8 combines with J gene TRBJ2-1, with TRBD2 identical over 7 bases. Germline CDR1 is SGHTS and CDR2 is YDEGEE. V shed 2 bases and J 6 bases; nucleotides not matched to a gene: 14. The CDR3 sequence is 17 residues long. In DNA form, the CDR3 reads TGTGCCAGCAGCTTATACGAAAGAGCGGGAAGCCCCAATGAGCAGTTCTTC. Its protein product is CASSLYERAGSPNEQFF.

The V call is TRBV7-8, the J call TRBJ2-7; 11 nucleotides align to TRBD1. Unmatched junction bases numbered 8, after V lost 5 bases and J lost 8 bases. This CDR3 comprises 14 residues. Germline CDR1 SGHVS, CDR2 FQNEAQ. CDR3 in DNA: TGTGCCAGCAGCCAAGGGACAGGGGGACGAAAGCAGTACTTC. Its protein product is CASSQGTGGRKQYF. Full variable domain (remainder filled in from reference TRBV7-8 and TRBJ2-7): GAGVSQSPRYKVAKRGQDVALRCDPISGHVSLFWYQQALGQGPEFLTYFQNEAQLDKSGLPSDRFFAERPEGSVSTLKIQRTQQEDSAVYLCASSQGTGGRKQYFGPGTRLTVT.

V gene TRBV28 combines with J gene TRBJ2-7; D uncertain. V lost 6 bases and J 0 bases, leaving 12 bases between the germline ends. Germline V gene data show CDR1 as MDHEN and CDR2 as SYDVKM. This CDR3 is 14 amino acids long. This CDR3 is CASSQSPRSYEQYF. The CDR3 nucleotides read TGTGCCAGCAGCCAATCCCCCCGCTCCTACGAGCAGTACTTC.

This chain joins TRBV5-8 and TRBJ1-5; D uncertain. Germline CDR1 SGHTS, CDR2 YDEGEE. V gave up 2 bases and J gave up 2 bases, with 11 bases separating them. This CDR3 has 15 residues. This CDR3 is CASSFDGRGNQPQHF. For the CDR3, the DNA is TGTGCCAGCAGCTTCGATGGGAGAGGCAATCAGCCCCAGCATTTT.

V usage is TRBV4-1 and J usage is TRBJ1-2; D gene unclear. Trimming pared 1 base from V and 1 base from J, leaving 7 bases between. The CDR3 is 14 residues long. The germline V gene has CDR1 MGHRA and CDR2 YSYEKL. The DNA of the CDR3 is TGCGCCAGCAGCCAAGTCTCTCTTAACTATGGCTACACCTTC. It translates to CASSQVSLNYGYTF.